The sequence of this T cell receptor beta chain was determined in a study of PD-L1 blockade in urothelial cancer. Across the whole study: It was at some point between 2014 and 2015 that patients started atezolizumab at 1,200 mg intravenously every 3 weeks. Prior chemotherapy regimens per patient numbered 0 to 3.

What went into each PCR as a spike was synthetic TCR analog templates. Produced via immunoSEQ multiplex PCR; TCRdb's table is partial and in-frame only. The table records approximately 110,000 clones, about 85% of them present only once. With V trimmed by 0 bases and J by 3 bases, 8 bases remained unmatched. The CDR3 contains 18 residues. The germline gives CDR1 MNHEY, CDR2 SMNVEV (reference sequence). Sequencing used PBMCs, obtained around atezolizumab (anti-PD-L1) treatment. This chain links TRBV27 with TRBJ2-1; 10 nucleotides align to TRBD2. The clonotype originates from a man between 45 and 60 years old with urothelial cancer. The chain's CDR3 is CASSLSRLAGADYNEQFF. In DNA, the CDR3 is TGTGCCAGCAGTTTATCGAGGCTAGCGGGAGCAGACTACAATGAGCAGTTCTTC.